The present TCR beta chain was sequenced within a study of blood T cell repertoires in COVID-19. In the study overall: COVID-19 samples from acute and convalescent phases originated in the United States, Italy and Spain. In each case, the material was cDNA or gDNA derived from T cells, B-cell-depleted T cells, or PBMCs.

In the original analysis: Estimation of nucleated cell counts relied on the amplification of reference gene primers. TCRdb keeps only in-frame clones here, not all; method: immunoSEQ multiplex PCR. V and J calls and clone size come straight from that table; D and trimming were deduced from the DNA. Here the sample spans about 98,000 clones, about 80% being singletons. CDR3 size: 14 residues. Trimming removed 2 bases at V and 2 bases at J, with 6 bases between. The germline CDR1 and CDR2 sequences are SGHNT and YENEEA. The chain recombines TRBV11-3 with TRBJ2-2; D not certain. This clonotype was sampled from an elderly man with acute or convalescent COVID-19. Material: peripheral blood. The CDR3 sequence is CASSLSPNTGELFF. The CDR3 region has the DNA TGTGCCAGCAGCTTAAGCCCAAACACCGGGGAGCTGTTTTTT.